The 30 T cell receptor beta chains given below trace back to one sample, sequenced in a study of OX40 agonist ivuxolimab in advanced cancers. Libraries were prepared by immunoSEQ multiplex PCR; TCRdb keeps only in-frame clonotypes and omits some of them. The sample consists of around 38,000 clones, roughly 80% of them appearing once. The specimen was CD4+ or CD8+ T cells sorted from blood, collected in a trial of the OX40 agonist ivuxolimab. These TCRs come from an adult with an advanced solid tumor such as melanoma, head and neck, liver or kidney cancer.

V gene TRBV5-6 combines with J gene TRBJ1-2; 10 bases agree with TRBD1. Germline V gene data show CDR1 as SGHDT and CDR2 as YYEEEE. The CDR3 is 15 residues long. V shed 4 bases and J 4 bases; nucleotides not matched to a gene: 7. DNA for the CDR3: TGTGCCAGCAGCGTGGGACAGGGGCTTGTCTATGGCTACACCTTC. It encodes CASSVGQGLVYGYTF.

The chain employs TRBV2 and TRBJ2-3; D remains ambiguous. Trimming stripped 0 bases from V and 6 bases from J, with 7 bases between. This CDR3 is 13 amino acids long. CDR1 and CDR2 (germline): SNHLY, FYNNEI. The CDR3 bases are TGTGCCAGCAGTGAAGCGGTTCGGGATACGCAGTATTTT. Translating it yields CASSEAVRDTQYF.

The chain employs TRBV6-5 and TRBJ2-5; possible D gene TRBD2, 5 bases. V shed 6 bases and J shed 5 bases, with 13 bases lying between them. The germline V gene has CDR1 MNHEY and CDR2 SVGAGI. The length of the CDR3 is 13 residues. The CDR3 DNA sequence: TGTGCCAGCAGAGTAATTCCGGGGGAGACCCAGTACTTC. Amino acids: CASRVIPGETQYF.

This chain connects TRBV18 to TRBJ1-1; 7 bases are a match to TRBD1. After removal of 6 bases from V and 1 base from J, the junction contained 8 bases not matched to a gene. This CDR3 is built from 15 residues. The germline gives CDR1 KGHSH, CDR2 LQKENI. CDR3 sequence reads: CASSHGTVENTEAFF. In DNA form, the CDR3 reads TGTGCCAGCTCCCACGGGACAGTTGAGAACACTGAAGCTTTCTTT.

V usage is TRBV11-3 and J usage is TRBJ1-5; 9 nucleotides match TRBD1. This CDR3 is built from 18 residues. V lost 4 bases and J lost 3; bases outside the gene matches: 13. Germline assignment: CDR1 SGHNT and CDR2 YENEEA. The CDR3 protein is CASSSGPGQGHHNQPQHF. The CDR3 bases are TGTGCCAGCAGCTCAGGACCGGGACAGGGACATCACAATCAGCCCCAGCATTTT.

The rearrangement joins TRBV25-1 to TRBJ1-2; 8 nucleotides line up with TRBD1. Per germline, CDR1 MGHDK and CDR2 SYGVNS. The CDR3 is made up of 13 amino acids. Trimming cost V 8 bases and J 4 bases; bases outside gene matches: 6. The CDR3 region is CASPGQVAYGYTF. CDR3 DNA: TGTGCCAGCCCGGGACAGGTTGCCTATGGCTACACCTTC.

The V gene is TRBV11-2, the J gene TRBJ2-3, with 8 positions matching TRBD2. This CDR3 comprises 15 residues. V lost 1 base, J lost 0 bases, and 0 bases stayed unmatched. Germline V lookup: CDR1 SGHAT, CDR2 FQNNGV. The DNA for the CDR3 is TGTGCCAGCAGCTTAGCTAGCGGGAGCACAGATACGCAGTATTTT. Translated, it gives CASSLASGSTDTQYF. The entire variable domain, with the rest obtained from reference TRBV11-2 and TRBJ2-3, is as follows: EAGVAQSPRYKIIEKRQSVAFWCNPISGHATLYWYQQILGQGPKLLIQFQNNGVVDDSQLPKDRFSAERLKGVDSTLKIQPAKLEDSAVYLCASSLASGSTDTQYFGPGTRLTVL.

The V gene is TRBV7-9, the J gene TRBJ1-2; no firm D call. This CDR3 spans 14 amino acids. Looked up from germline, CDR1 is SEHNR and CDR2 is FQNEAQ (reference sequence). V dropped 0 bases and J dropped 7 bases, with 12 bases sitting between them. CDR3 sequence (DNA): TGTGCCAGCAGCTTAGCTGGAGGGATCCCTGGCTACACCTTC. Protein: CASSLAGGIPGYTF.

The genes are TRBV7-2 and TRBJ2-1, with a tentative D call TRBD2 (6 bases). V gave up 3 bases and J gave up 9 bases, with 12 bases separating them. The CDR3 contains 13 residues. The germline V gene encodes CDR1 SGHTA and CDR2 FQGNSA. CDR3 residues: CASSFRGKPEQFF. The CDR3 coding sequence is TGTGCCAGCAGCTTCCGGGGGAAGCCTGAGCAGTTCTTC. Together with reference TRBV7-2 and TRBJ2-1, the CDR3 gives the full variable domain: GAGVSQSPSNKVTEKGKDVELRCDPISGHTALYWYRQSLGQGLEFLIYFQGNSAPDKSGLPSDRFSAERTGGSVSTLTIQRTQQEDSAVYLCASSFRGKPEQFFGPGTRLTVL.

This chain joins TRBV28 and TRBJ2-5; D uncertain. Judging by the DNA end, TRBJ2-7 fits better; the J call may be wrong. This CDR3 is built from 16 residues. The V gene's germline CDR1 is MDHEN and CDR2 SYDVKM. The CDR3 nucleotides are TGTGCCAGCAGCCAGAGTCGACTCCTACCCACCTACGAGCAGTACTTC. Its translation: CASSQSRLLPTYEQYF.

This chain joins TRBV7-3 and TRBJ2-1; D is possibly TRBD1 (6 bases). The V and J ends lost 6 bases and 0 bases respectively, with 12 bases between them. There are 15 residues in the CDR3. Germline V gene data show CDR1 as SGHTA and CDR2 as FQGTGA. The CDR3 reads CASRKGVRSYNEQFF. In nucleotides, the CDR3 is TGTGCCAGCAGGAAGGGGGTCCGCTCCTACAATGAGCAGTTCTTC.

The J gene is TRBJ2-5, the V gene TRBV7-2, with TRBD1 as a possible D gene (6 bases). V shed 5 bases and J shed 4 bases, with 23 bases lying between them. CDR3 length: 17 amino acids. Germline values: CDR1 SGHTA, CDR2 FQGNSA. The CDR3 nucleotides read TGTGCCAGCAGCCCCCGACCACAGGGTGTTGGGCGAGAGACCCAGTACTTC. This encodes CASSPRPQGVGRETQYF.

This clone is classed as medium-sized. The gene calls are TRBV4-1 and TRBJ1-1; possible D gene TRBD1, 6 bases. The CDR3 covers 16 residues. The germline CDR1 and CDR2 sequences are MGHRA and YSYEKL. Trimming removed 1 base from V and 2 bases from J, with 14 bases in between. The CDR3 DNA follows: TGCGCCAGCAGCCAAGTTCTGAGGGGGGCAAACACTGAAGCTTTCTTT. Its translation is CASSQVLRGANTEAFF.

Within the sample, this clone is medium-sized. The sample has other DNA sequences that encode this CDR3 too. V usage is TRBV7-2 and J usage is TRBJ2-7, with D perhaps matching TRBD2 (7 bases). Germline assignment: CDR1 SGHTA and CDR2 FQGNSA. Between the trimmed V and J ends, which lost 3 bases and 2 bases, there was a span of 17 bases. The CDR3 covers 16 residues. CDR3 sequence: CASSLGRGGGTYEQYF. DNA for the CDR3: TGTGCCAGCAGCTTGGGTCGGGGCGGGGGCACCTACGAGCAGTACTTC.

This chain joins TRBV7-2 and TRBJ2-7, with 9 bases fitting TRBD2. Germline V gives CDR1 SGHTA, CDR2 FQGNSA. Trimming at V came to 0 bases and at J to 3 bases, leaving 24 bases not matched to a gene. The CDR3 consists of 22 residues. Here the CDR3 reads CASSLAPIPAGGRGRGYYEQYF. In nucleotides, the CDR3 is TGTGCCAGCAGCTTAGCCCCGATACCAGCGGGAGGACGCGGACGGGGGTACTACGAGCAGTACTTC.

The rearrangement joins TRBV7-7 to TRBJ1-3; D uncertain. This CDR3 is built from 14 residues. Germline CDR1 SSHAT, CDR2 FNYEAQ (reference sequence). Trimming removed 4 bases at V and 3 bases at J, with 10 bases between. The CDR3 sequence is CASSYLGGGNTIYF. The CDR3 nucleotides read TGTGCCAGCAGCTACCTAGGTGGTGGAAACACCATATATTTT.

This clone was detected only once. The gene calls are TRBV11-1 and TRBJ2-5; 10 bases map to TRBD2. The J call may not be correct, given that the DNA end is closer to TRBJ2-7. Germline V lookup: CDR1 SGHAT, CDR2 FQDESV (reference sequence). The CDR3 consists of 18 residues. Here the CDR3 reads CASSFRDPAGGPTYEQYF. The CDR3 bases are TGTGCCAGCAGCTTTCGAGATCCAGCGGGAGGGCCTACCTACGAGCAGTACTTC.

V is TRBV7-9 and J is TRBJ2-7; a weak D match, TRBD2 (5 bases). This CDR3 is built from 14 residues. Germline CDR1 reads SEHNR; CDR2 reads FQNEAQ (reference sequence). V lost 3 bases, J lost 1 base, and 10 bases lay in between. The DNA of the CDR3 is TGTGCCAGCAGCTTGGACTTGACTTCCTACGAGCAGTACTTC. This sequence encodes CASSLDLTSYEQYF.

The chain couples TRBV5-6 to TRBJ2-7; 9 nucleotides line up with TRBD1. Germline CDR1 SGHDT, CDR2 YYEEEE. CDR3 length: 14 residues. J lost 1 base, V lost 2 bases, and 1 base had no gene match. The CDR3: CASSFGTGSYEQYF. The CDR3 DNA follows: TGTGCCAGCAGCTTCGGGACAGGGTCCTACGAGCAGTACTTC.

This chain connects TRBV11-2 to TRBJ2-5, with 7 bases identical to TRBD1. The J call may be incorrect, as the DNA end agrees better with TRBJ2-7. The CDR3 has 14 residues. CDR1 SGHAT and CDR2 FQNNGV come from the germline V gene. CDR3 region: CASSERTGINEQYF. CDR3 coding DNA: TGTGCCAGCAGCGAAAGGACAGGTATCAACGAGCAGTACTTC.

The rearrangement uses TRBV6-1 and TRBJ1-5; D perhaps matches TRBD1 (6 bases). V gave up 6 bases and J gave up 0 bases, with 9 bases separating them. The CDR3 extends over 14 amino acids. The germline CDR1 and CDR2 sequences are MNHNS and SASEGT. CDR3 protein: CASRDSYSNQPQHF. As DNA, the CDR3 is TGTGCCAGCAGGGACAGTTATAGCAATCAGCCCCAGCATTTT.

This chain joins TRBV9 and TRBJ2-6; TRBD1 matches at 8 bases. From germline, CDR1 is SGDLS and CDR2 YYNGEE. The CDR3 totals 16 residues. Trimming cost V 4 bases and J 1 base; bases outside gene matches: 4. The CDR3 spells CASSIRTGSGANVLTF. The CDR3 region has the DNA TGTGCCAGCAGCATACGGACAGGGTCTGGGGCCAACGTCCTGACTTTC.

The chain employs TRBV18 and TRBJ2-7; D not resolved. V lost 3 bases and J 3 bases, leaving 9 bases between the germline ends. The CDR3 spans 13 residues. Germline V gives CDR1 KGHSH, CDR2 LQKENI. This CDR3 reads CASSPNQDYEQYF. The CDR3, as DNA: TGTGCCAGCTCACCGAACCAGGACTACGAGCAGTACTTC.

This rearrangement joins TRBV5-8 to TRBJ2-7; D perhaps matches TRBD1 (6 bases). The CDR3 has 13 residues. Looked up from germline, CDR1 is SGHTS and CDR2 is YDEGEE. Deletions cut 7 bases from V and 0 bases from J, with 11 bases between. For the CDR3, the DNA is TGTGCCAGCCTAATAGGGGGCTCCTACGAGCAGTACTTC. The encoded protein is CASLIGGSYEQYF.

Comments on this clone: A single base separates this from a much larger clone, so it may be a read error. The V and J genes are TRBV5-1 and TRBJ2-4; 8 nucleotides line up with TRBD2. This CDR3 contains 15 residues. Germline V CDR1 and CDR2: SGHRS, YFSETQ. The J segment lost 6 bases and the V segment lost 1 base, leaving 6 bases of the junction unmatched. CDR3 sequence: CASSLLGSGGNIQYF. The DNA of the CDR3 is TGCGCCAGCAGCTTGCTCGGGAGCGGGGGAAACATTCAGTACTTC.

The CDR3 nucleotides are TGTGCCAGCAGTTACTCGAACCAGGGGACCGGGGAGCTGTTTTTT. It specifies CASSYSNQGTGELFF. The rearrangement joins TRBV6-5 to TRBJ2-2; tentative D call: TRBD1 (6 bases). V was shortened by 0 bases and J by 5 bases, with 10 bases between the two germline ends. Germline V lookup: CDR1 MNHEY, CDR2 SVGAGI. The CDR3 extends over 15 amino acids.

This chain links TRBV7-9 with TRBJ1-2; TRBD1 is a possible D gene (5 bases). V was clipped by 1 base and J by 8 bases, with 26 bases between them. This CDR3 has 18 amino acids. CDR1 is SEHNR and CDR2 is FQNEAQ in the germline V gene (reference sequence). CDR3 DNA: TGTGCCAGCAGCTTAGTCCGGGACCGCCGTAGGATCGTGGTGGGCTACACCTTC. Its protein is CASSLVRDRRRIVVGYTF.

With respect to this clone: This sample also contains other DNA sequences that code for the same CDR3. The V call is TRBV30, the J call TRBJ1-2; TRBD1 matches 7 bases. This CDR3 spans 12 amino acids. Germline V gene sequence: CDR1 GTSNPN, CDR2 SVGIG (reference sequence). The junction had 5 bases not matched to a gene; V was cut back by 2 bases and J by 8 bases. CDR3 coding DNA: TGTGCCTGGAGTTTGACAGGGAAGGGCTACACCTTC. Residues: CAWSLTGKGYTF.

The gene calls are TRBV30 and TRBJ2-5; TRBD1 or TRBD2 may be the D gene (5 bases each). Germline V gene sequence: CDR1 GTSNPN, CDR2 SVGIG (reference sequence). The CDR3 consists of 14 residues. Trimming left V 1 base short and J 0 bases short, with 9 bases between. The CDR3 is CAWSEGRYQETQYF. In DNA form, the CDR3 reads TGTGCCTGGAGTGAGGGACGGTACCAAGAGACCCAGTACTTC.

The V gene is TRBV27, the J gene TRBJ2-5; D ambiguous. Germline-derived CDR1 and CDR2 are MNHEY and SMNVEV (reference sequence). Trimming removed 2 bases from V and 4 bases from J, with 8 bases in between. CDR3 length: 13 amino acids. The CDR3 region is CASSLMMGETQYF. CDR3 coding DNA: TGTGCCAGCAGTTTAATGATGGGAGAGACCCAGTACTTC.